A single sample is the source of the 24 T cell receptor beta chains below, sequenced in a study of early T cells in non-severe SARS-CoV-2 infection. TCRdb itself ran the 5' RACE reads through MiXCR, one entry per CDR3 protein. The sample consists of fewer than 60,000 distinct CDR3 sequences, approximately 10% of them appearing once. Sequencing input: whole blood. Every receptor here comes from an adult who was a healthcare worker with PCR-confirmed SARS-CoV-2 infection or an uninfected control (not recorded which).

This clonotype has a count of ten or more. V usage is TRBV4-3 and J usage is TRBJ2-2; possibly TRBD1 for D (6 bases). The V and J ends lost 4 bases and 9 bases respectively, with 6 bases between them. The CDR3 covers 11 residues. Germline CDR1 and CDR2: LGHNA and YSLEER. The CDR3 is CASSRGRELFF. CDR3 DNA: TGCGCCAGCAGCCGGGGGCGGGAGCTGTTTTTT.

This clonotype was seen repeatedly, ten times or more. The V call is TRBV7-9, the J call TRBJ2-7; the D is unclear. The CDR3 runs to 14 residues. The V end was cut by 1 base, the J end by 2 bases, with 9 bases between. Germline CDR1 SEHNR, CDR2 FQNEAQ (reference sequence). DNA for the CDR3: TGTGCCAGCAGCTTAGGGGTACAAACCTACGAGCAGTACTTC. It is translated as CASSLGVQTYEQYF.

This clonotype has ten or more counts. The chain has TRBV19 and TRBJ1-5, with D hard to call. The CDR3 spans 14 residues. Per germline, CDR1 LNHDA and CDR2 SQIVND (reference sequence). The ends were cut back, 8 bases at V and 4 bases at J, with 15 bases in the middle. Here the CDR3 reads CASDTSSLNQPQHF. CDR3 sequence (DNA): TGTGCCAGTGACACCTCTAGCCTTAATCAGCCCCAGCATTTT.

Only a few counts were recorded for this clonotype. V gene TRBV7-2 combines with J gene TRBJ1-5, with D tentatively TRBD1 (5 bases). Trimming left V 2 bases short and J 8 bases short, with 16 bases between. CDR1 and CDR2 from the germline V gene are SGHTA and FQGNSA. CDR3 length: 15 residues. The chain's CDR3 is CASSLNFGGVEPQHF. In DNA, the CDR3 is TGTGCCAGCAGCTTAAATTTTGGGGGAGTAGAGCCCCAGCATTTT.

This clonotype was seen only a few times. J is TRBJ2-7 and V is TRBV6-2 or TRBV6-3, with a weak D call TRBD1 (5 bases). The CDR3 consists of 15 residues. Trimming stripped 0 bases from V and 5 bases from J, with 14 bases between. Looked up from germline, CDR1 is MNHEY and CDR2 is SVGEGT. The CDR3 DNA follows: TGTGCCAGCAGTTACTCAGTGTCAGGGTTCAACGAGCAGTACTTC. Translation gives CASSYSVSGFNEQYF.

This clonotype occurred many times. This sequence joins TRBV4-3 and TRBJ2-7; no firm D call. Looked up from germline, CDR1 is LGHNA and CDR2 is YSLEER. The CDR3 has 11 amino acids. Trimming removed 1 base at V and 6 bases at J, with 4 bases between. DNA of the CDR3: TGCGCCAGCAGCCAAGGCCTCGAGCAGTACTTC. Encoded protein: CASSQGLEQYF.

The rearrangement uses TRBV20-1 and TRBJ1-2; the D gene is possibly TRBD1 (5 bases). CDR3 length: 12 residues. Germline lookup yields CDR1 DFQATT and CDR2 SNEGSKA (reference sequence). Trimming pared 5 bases from V and 8 bases from J, leaving 15 bases between. The CDR3 DNA sequence: TGCAGTGCTTCGCCCCGGGGACCAGGCTACACCTTC. This translates into CSASPRGPGYTF.

This clonotype came up a few times. The chain employs TRBV6-1 and TRBJ2-1, with TRBD2 identical over 12 bases. This CDR3 spans 14 amino acids. CDR1 is MNHNS, CDR2 SASEGT, per germline. J was trimmed by 7 bases and V by 4 bases; bases with no gene match: 2. The CDR3 DNA is TGTGCCAGCAGTGCCGGGACTAGCGGGAATGAGCAGTTCTTC. Its translation: CASSAGTSGNEQFF.

The J gene is TRBJ1-3, the V gene TRBV6-5; D is unresolved. Germline V gives CDR1 MNHEY, CDR2 SVGAGI. The ends were cut back, 2 bases at V and 0 bases at J, with 8 bases in the middle. The CDR3 has 15 amino acids. Here the CDR3 DNA reads TGTGCCAGCAGTTACAGTGTGTTCTCTGGAAACACCATATATTTT. Its protein product is CASSYSVFSGNTIYF.

This clonotype came up a few times. This chain connects TRBV29-1 to TRBJ2-3; 9 nucleotides match TRBD2. The CDR3 is made up of 14 amino acids. Germline V gives CDR1 SQVTM, CDR2 ANQGSEA. Losses at the gene ends were 5 bases for V and 4 bases for J; bases not matched to a gene: 7. The CDR3 nucleotides are TGCAGCGTTTTAGCGGGAGTAGTCGCAGATACGCAGTATTTT. The encoded protein is CSVLAGVVADTQYF.

This clonotype was counted between two and nine times. The chain links TRBV29-1 to TRBJ2-3; 7 bases match TRBD2. The CDR3 runs to 15 residues. Trimming removed 3 bases from V and 5 bases from J; junction bases left unmatched: 11. Germline V lookup: CDR1 SQVTM, CDR2 ANQGSEA. DNA of the CDR3: TGCAGCGTTGATAGTATGGGAGGGCCGATAGATACGCAGTATTTT. Protein sequence: CSVDSMGGPIDTQYF.

The chain recombines TRBV14 with TRBJ2-7; TRBD2 matches 10 bases. The V and J ends lost 4 bases and 7 bases, in that order; junction bases with no gene match: 16. The CDR3 spans 17 residues. Per germline, CDR1 SGHDN and CDR2 FVKESK. CDR3 nucleotides: TGTGCCAGCAGCCTGCGGCTAGCGGGGGCCCGGTATGAGGAGCAGTACTTC. Protein: CASSLRLAGARYEEQYF.

In its sample, this clonotype was seen a few times. This rearrangement joins TRBV7-3 to TRBJ2-1; 7 bases agree with TRBD2. V lost 3 bases, J lost 2 bases, and 10 bases stayed unmatched. This CDR3 spans 17 amino acids. The germline V gene encodes CDR1 SGHTA and CDR2 FQGTGA. CDR3 protein: CASSFGVDAGAYNEQFF. CDR3 nucleotides: TGTGCCAGCAGCTTTGGGGTGGATGCGGGAGCCTACAATGAGCAGTTCTTC.

This clonotype was found a few times. J is TRBJ2-1 and V is TRBV3-2; the table's D call, TRBD2, has no DNA check behind it. TRBV3-2 is a pseudogene segment. The CDR3 length is 18 residues. The CDR3 reads CASSGFSFSGGEVNEQFF. CDR3 DNA sequence: TGTGCCAGCAGCGGATTTTCATTTAGCGGAGGAGAGGTAAATGAGCAGTTCTTC.

With regard to this clonotype: At one of its ends the junction is not consistent with the germline gene, which may arise from a read error. This chain links TRBV3-1 with TRBJ2-3; D unresolved. Germline CDR1 and CDR2: LGHDT and YNNKEL (reference sequence). This CDR3 region has 14 residues. CDR3 DNA sequence: TGTGCCAGCAGCCAAGTCTCCAGCATAGATACGCAGTATTTT. This translates into CASSQVSSIDTQYF.

V is TRBV7-2 and J is TRBJ2-2, with a weak D call TRBD2 (6 bases). The CDR3 is 16 amino acids. The germline CDR1 and CDR2 sequences are SGHTA and FQGNSA. Trimming cost V 1 base and J 7 bases, with 16 bases left between them. CDR3: CASSLVGLARNGELFF. CDR3 DNA: TGTGCCAGCAGCTTAGTCGGGCTAGCGAGAAACGGGGAGCTGTTTTTT. The entire variable domain, with the rest obtained from reference TRBV7-2 and TRBJ2-2, is as follows: GAGVSQSPSNKVTEKGKDVELRCDPISGHTALYWYRQSLGQGLEFLIYFQGNSAPDKSGLPSDRFSAERTGGSVSTLTIQRTQQEDSAVYLCASSLVGLARNGELFFGEGSRLTVL.

The V and J genes are TRBV6-1 and TRBJ1-4; D ambiguous. Germline values: CDR1 MNHNS, CDR2 SASEGT. The CDR3 is made up of 15 amino acids. V gave up 3 bases and J gave up 0 bases, with 8 bases separating them. For the CDR3, the DNA is TGTGCCAGCAGTGATGATCCTGCAACTAATGAAAAACTGTTTTTT. Amino acid sequence: CASSDDPATNEKLFF.

The V and J genes are TRBV7-3 and TRBJ2-7, with 7 nucleotides matching TRBD1. The germline gives CDR1 SGHTA, CDR2 FQGTGA. This CDR3 spans 13 amino acids. V shed 5 bases, J shed 6 bases, and the junction held 7 bases outside the gene matches. The CDR3, as DNA: TGTGCCAGCAGCCCACAGACAGGGCTCGAGCAGTACTTC. Its translation is CASSPQTGLEQYF.

For this clonotype: Possible read error: a much larger clone is one base away. The chain combines TRBV3-1 with TRBJ2-1, with D possibly TRBD2 on 5 matching bases. The CDR3 consists of 15 residues. Germline CDR1 LGHDT, CDR2 YNNKEL (reference sequence). V lost 6 bases to trimming and J lost 0 bases, with 12 bases between them. This CDR3 is CASREAESSYNEQFF. CDR3 coding DNA: TGTGCCAGCAGGGAGGCGGAGAGCTCCTACAATGAGCAGTTCTTC.

The chain joins TRBV4-1 to TRBJ2-7; TRBD1 is a possible D gene (5 bases). This CDR3 has 13 residues. The V and J ends lost 11 bases and 6 bases respectively, with 20 bases between them. Germline CDR1 is MGHRA and CDR2 is YSYEKL. In DNA, the CDR3 is TGCGCCTCCCAGGACATCTTAAGGGGCGAGCAGTACTTC. It yields the protein CASQDILRGEQYF.

As concerns this clonotype: A clone one base away is much larger, so this may be a read error. Because the CDR3's place on the DNA is in doubt, the DNA is left out and the CDR3 is given as listed by TCRdb. The chain is built from TRBV29-1 and TRBJ1-2; TRBD1 is the table's D call and was not checked against the DNA. CDR1 SQVTM and CDR2 ANQGSEA come from the germline V gene. The CDR3 sequence runs 14 residues, both termini included. This CDR3 is CSGQISGQLYGCTF.

This clonotype was counted many times. The chain carries TRBV4-3 and TRBJ2-3; a possible D gene is TRBD2 (6 bases). Trimming left V 1 base short and J 3 bases short, with 17 bases between. This CDR3 comprises 17 residues. CDR1 LGHNA and CDR2 YSLEER come from the germline V gene. The CDR3 spells CASSQAFSGGPTDTQYF. The CDR3 nucleotides are TGCGCCAGCAGCCAAGCTTTCAGCGGAGGGCCGACAGATACGCAGTATTTT.

The chain has TRBV11-2 and TRBJ2-2, with D perhaps assigned TRBD1 or TRBD2 (6 bases each). Germline V gives CDR1 SGHAT, CDR2 FQNNGV. There are 14 residues in the CDR3. V gave up 3 bases and J gave up 6 bases, with 11 bases separating them. The CDR3 reads CASSFEGGAGELFF. The CDR3 DNA is TGTGCCAGCAGCTTCGAGGGGGGCGCCGGGGAGCTGTTTTTT.

This clonotype has a count of ten or more. This chain connects TRBV4-2 to TRBJ1-2; TRBD1 is a possible D gene (6 bases). The germline gives CDR1 LGHNA, CDR2 YNFKEQ. V was cut by 0 bases and J by 4 bases, with 12 bases left in between. The CDR3 runs to 15 residues. The CDR3 is CASSQDSGTIYGYTF. The CDR3 DNA follows: TGTGCCAGCAGCCAAGATAGTGGGACAATCTATGGCTACACCTTC.